This TCR beta chain was retrieved from a study of response to subunit inactivated influenza vaccine. This CDR3 has 17 amino acids. Trimming cost V 0 bases and J 4 bases; bases outside gene matches: 6. Germline V gene data show CDR1 as LNHNV and CDR2 as YYDKDF (reference sequence). MiXCR, run by TCRdb on the RT-PCR reads, gives a single entry per CDR3 protein. This sample has roughly 190,000 distinct CDR3 sequences, with approximately 14% found just once. The study, taken as a whole, reports: The authors proposed limited new T cell recruitment per seasonal influenza vaccination.

This clonotype showed up just a few times. What it binds is unknown. The material was CD8+ T cells sorted from PBMCs, obtained around 5 days after vaccination. This receptor was identified in a man between 50 and 59 years old who received an inactivated influenza vaccine. The chain has TRBV15 and TRBJ2-2, with 9 bases matching TRBD2. The CDR3 region is CATSREGGRALTGELFF. The CDR3 region has the DNA TGTGCCACCAGCAGAGAAGGCGGGAGGGCCCTCACCGGGGAGCTGTTTTTT.